This T cell receptor (beta chain) was observed in a study of cytomegalovirus exposure and HLA in healthy donors. With 60 Vbeta and 13 Jbeta primers, the PCR was carried out. The repertoire was sequenced with immunoSEQ multiplex PCR; TCRdb's copy has only in-frame clones and lacks some. Counted here are some 55,000 clones, 70% to 85% occurring once; the ten biggest clones make up around 1.8%. V was trimmed by 6 bases and J by 3 bases, leaving 12 bases between them. The CDR3 runs to 14 residues. Germline CDR1 reads LGHNA; CDR2 reads YSLEER. The receptor was derived from a man between 35 and 55 years old in good health and CMV-seronegative. Material: PBMCs. The rearrangement links TRBV4-3 to TRBJ1-3; D gene unclear. The CDR3 here is CASSINAGGNTIYF. The CDR3 DNA reads TGCGCCAGCAGTATAAACGCGGGTGGAAACACCATATATTTT.